This entry lists 20 T cell receptor beta chains sequenced from one sample in a study of T cell responses to AZD1222 COVID-19 vaccine (dated by TCRdb to 2020 to 2022). Sample time point, as interpreted from the label and publication: baseline before first vaccination. The library was prepared using the immunoSEQ multiplex PCR assay. TCRdb mirrors the immuneACCESS table, restricted to in-frame sequences. Some clones are absent from its copies; in checked studies, under half trace to an unresolved V gene, and the reason for the others is unknown. This sample has around 150,000 clones in its table, and around nine tenths of those were observed once. The ten largest make up 5.5% of the sample. The sample here was peripheral blood, taken on day 0 of AZD1222 vaccination. The source is an adult in good health.

The chain employs TRBV7-8 and TRBJ2-7, with 7 bases aligning to TRBD2. Germline values: CDR1 SGHVS, CDR2 FQNEAQ. The ends lost 1 base at V and 2 bases at J; junction bases unmatched: 2. The CDR3 extends over 14 amino acids. The CDR3, as DNA: TGTGCCAGCAGCTTAGGGGGGGGACCCTACGAGCAGTACTTC. Translating gives CASSLGGGPYEQYF.

Here the CDR3 DNA reads TGTGCCAGCAGCTTTCGATCAGGGGGTCTCCGAGAGACCCAGTACTTC. Translation gives CASSFRSGGLRETQYF. The chain employs TRBV11-2 and TRBJ2-5; 7 bases are a match to TRBD1. V shed 3 bases and J 4 bases; nucleotides not matched to a gene: 11. Per the germline V gene, CDR1 is SGHAT and CDR2 is FQNNGV. The CDR3 spans 16 residues.

The J gene is TRBJ1-5, the V gene TRBV19, with a weak D call TRBD1 (6 bases). Germline assignment: CDR1 LNHDA and CDR2 SQIVND (reference sequence). V was cut by 3 bases and J by 3 bases, with 15 bases left in between. This CDR3 is 16 amino acids long. The CDR3 nucleotides read TGTGCCAGTAGTATTGAAGTCTGGACAGACAATCAGCCCCAGCATTTT. Its protein product is CASSIEVWTDNQPQHF. Complete variable domain (other parts from reference TRBV19 and TRBJ1-5): DGGITQSPKYLFRKEGQNVTLSCEQNLNHDAMYWYRQDPGQGLRLIYYSQIVNDFQKGDIAEGYSVSREKKESFPLTVTSAQKNPTAFYLCASSIEVWTDNQPQHFGDGTRLSIL.

This clone was observed a few times. This chain links TRBV28 with TRBJ1-1, with TRBD1 identical over 8 bases. The CDR3 extends over 15 amino acids. In germline, CDR1 is MDHEN, CDR2 SYDVKM. Trimming removed 3 bases from V and 1 base from J; junction bases left unmatched: 4. CDR3 loop: CASSFAGGKNTEAFF. CDR3 nucleotides: TGTGCCAGCAGTTTCGCAGGGGGCAAGAACACTGAAGCTTTCTTT. Together with reference TRBV28 and TRBJ1-1, the CDR3 gives the full variable domain: DVKVTQSSRYLVKRTGEKVFLECVQDMDHENMFWYRQDPGLGLRLIYFSYDVKMKEKGDIPEGYSVSREKKERFSLILESASTNQTSMYLCASSFAGGKNTEAFFGQGTRLTVV.

This clone was detected only a few times. The J gene is TRBJ1-5, the V gene TRBV6-2 or TRBV6-3; 8 bases fit TRBD1. CDR3 length: 14 residues. J lost 3 bases, V lost 6 bases, and 4 bases had no gene match. The germline CDR1 and CDR2 sequences are MNHEY and SVGEGT. The CDR3 bases are TGTGCCAGCAGCCAGACAGGGGCCAATCAGCCCCAGCATTTT. This gives the protein CASSQTGANQPQHF.

This clone was detected once. V gene TRBV11-2 combines with J gene TRBJ2-3, with 9 bases fitting TRBD2. The germline V gene encodes CDR1 SGHAT and CDR2 FQNNGV. The trim removed 2 bases at V and 2 bases at J, leaving 8 bases unmatched. The CDR3 has 17 residues. The CDR3 nucleotides are TGTGCCAGCAGCTTAAGGAGTAGCGGGAGTGTCACAGATACGCAGTATTTT. Translated: CASSLRSSGSVTDTQYF.

The V gene is TRBV7-9, the J gene TRBJ1-6; 7 nucleotides align to TRBD1. Germline V gene lookup returns CDR1 SEHNR and CDR2 FQNEAQ (reference sequence). V trimming: 4 bases; J trimming: 15 bases; junction bases outside the gene matches: 3. This CDR3 has 11 residues. CDR3 sequence: CASSYGTVLHF. The CDR3 nucleotides read TGTGCCAGCAGCTACGGGACAGTCCTCCACTTT.

The V gene is TRBV10-3, the J gene TRBJ2-7; D not resolved. The CDR3 contains 13 residues. The germline gives CDR1 ENHRY, CDR2 SYGVKD. The germline V and J ends were trimmed by 2 bases and 2 bases, with 7 bases remaining between them. CDR3 region: CAISETDPYEQYF. The CDR3 DNA sequence: TGTGCCATCAGTGAGACAGATCCCTACGAGCAGTACTTC.

This chain connects TRBV28 to TRBJ2-7; tentatively, D is TRBD1 (6 bases). With 5 bases removed from V and 6 bases from J, the gap between germline ends came to 11 bases. Germline lookup yields CDR1 MDHEN and CDR2 SYDVKM. The CDR3 has 12 residues. CDR3 residues: CASSITGFEQYF. The CDR3 DNA reads TGTGCCAGCAGTATCACAGGGTTCGAGCAGTACTTC.

This clone came up once. This chain connects TRBV6-2 or TRBV6-3 to TRBJ2-5, with D possibly being TRBD1 (5 bases). The CDR3 extends over 12 amino acids. CDR1 MNHEY and CDR2 SVGEGT come from the germline V gene. V was cut by 5 bases and J by 1 base, with 5 bases left in between. The DNA of the CDR3 is TGTGCCAGCAGTGACAGCCAAGAGACCCAGTACTTC. This codes for CASSDSQETQYF.

The V call is TRBV6-5, the J call TRBJ1-6; maybe TRBD1 (5 bases). CDR1 is MNHEY and CDR2 is SVGAGI in the germline V gene. Trimming stripped 0 bases from V and 11 bases from J, with 14 bases between. CDR3 length: 15 amino acids. The CDR3 DNA follows: TGTGCCAGCAGTTACTCTTCCGACAGTTACCCACCCCTCCACTTT. It translates to CASSYSSDSYPPLHF.

The chain recombines TRBV21-1 with TRBJ2-2; the D call in the table, TRBD1, was not verified against the DNA. TRBV21-1 is flagged as a pseudogene. This CDR3 region has 18 residues. CDR3 region: CASSKALSFGTHTGELFF. The CDR3 region has the DNA TGTGCCAGCAGCAAAGCGCTTTCCTTCGGGACACACACCGGGGAGCTGTTTTTT.

This chain links TRBV4-2 with TRBJ1-1; a weak D match, TRBD1 (6 bases). This CDR3 region has 13 residues. Germline V CDR1 and CDR2: LGHNA, YNFKEQ. V was trimmed by 6 bases and J by 1 base, leaving 9 bases between them. The CDR3 sequence is CASSLQGNTEAFF. The CDR3 DNA reads TGTGCCAGCAGTCTACAGGGGAACACTGAAGCTTTCTTT.

The V call is TRBV7-6, the J call TRBJ1-1; D remains ambiguous. Trimming removed 2 bases at V and 1 base at J, with 5 bases between. The CDR3 spans 13 residues. In germline, CDR1 is SGHVS, CDR2 FNYEAQ. The CDR3: CASSLTKNTEAFF. In nucleotides, the CDR3 is TGTGCCAGCAGCTTAACCAAGAACACTGAAGCTTTCTTT.

The genes are TRBV28 and TRBJ2-7; 12 bases map to TRBD2. V lost 6 bases, J lost 7 bases, and 10 bases stayed unmatched. Germline lookup yields CDR1 MDHEN and CDR2 SYDVKM. CDR3 length: 15 amino acids. CDR3 in DNA: TGTGCCAGCAGCCTCCCGGCTAGCGGGAGGGAAGAGCAGTACTTC. Its protein is CASSLPASGREEQYF.

This clone was detected once. The chain recombines TRBV6-5 with TRBJ1-4, with D perhaps TRBD1 (5 bases). The germline V gene encodes CDR1 MNHEY and CDR2 SVGAGI. The CDR3 has 15 amino acids. V lost 6 bases, J lost 2 bases, and 13 bases lay in between. CDR3 protein: CASSVNRITNEKLFF. The CDR3 coding sequence is TGTGCCAGCAGCGTTAACAGGATCACTAATGAAAAACTGTTTTTT.

The chain employs TRBV4-1 and TRBJ2-2; perhaps TRBD1 as D (6 bases). V gave up 1 base and J gave up 7 bases, with 13 bases separating them. The CDR3 is 15 amino acids. The V gene's germline CDR1 is MGHRA and CDR2 YSYEKL. In DNA form, the CDR3 reads TGCGCCAGCAGCCAAGTCAGGGGAGAGATCGGGGAGCTGTTTTTT. Amino acids: CASSQVRGEIGELFF.

The chain has TRBV6-5 and TRBJ1-6, with D unresolved. V was shortened by 5 bases and J by 0 bases, with 5 bases between the two germline ends. Looked up from germline, CDR1 is MNHEY and CDR2 is SVGAGI. There are 14 residues in the CDR3. The CDR3 nucleotides are TGTGCCAGCAGTCCTAGCTCCTATAATTCACCCCTCCACTTT. This sequence encodes CASSPSSYNSPLHF.

The rearrangement uses TRBV19 and TRBJ2-5, with 12 bases lining up with TRBD1. V lost 5 bases, J lost 4 bases, and 11 bases stayed unmatched. Germline CDR1 is LNHDA and CDR2 is SQIVND (reference sequence). There are 17 residues in the CDR3. CDR3 sequence (DNA): TGTGCCAGTAGTCCCTCGGGGGACAGGGGGCATCGAGAGACCCAGTACTTC. Its translation is CASSPSGDRGHRETQYF.

The V call is TRBV10-3, the J call TRBJ2-1; tentatively, D is TRBD2 (6 bases). The CDR3 is 12 residues long. The germline V and J ends were trimmed by 10 bases and 10 bases, with 17 bases remaining between them. The germline V gene encodes CDR1 ENHRY and CDR2 SYGVKD. The CDR3 region is CATFGPAGEQFF. The CDR3 DNA sequence: TGTGCCACCTTTGGGCCGGCGGGAGAGCAGTTCTTC.